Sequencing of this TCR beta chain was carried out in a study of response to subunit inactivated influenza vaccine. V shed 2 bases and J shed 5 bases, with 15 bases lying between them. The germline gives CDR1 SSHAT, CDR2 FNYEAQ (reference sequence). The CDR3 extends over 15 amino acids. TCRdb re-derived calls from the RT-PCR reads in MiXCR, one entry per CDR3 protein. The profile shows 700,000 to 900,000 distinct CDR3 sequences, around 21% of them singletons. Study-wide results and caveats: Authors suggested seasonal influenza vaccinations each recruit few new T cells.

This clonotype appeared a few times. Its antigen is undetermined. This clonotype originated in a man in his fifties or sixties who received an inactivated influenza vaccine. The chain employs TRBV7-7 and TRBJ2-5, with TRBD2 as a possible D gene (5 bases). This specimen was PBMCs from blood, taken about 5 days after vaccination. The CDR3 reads CASSLQPGMVETQYF. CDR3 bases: TGTGCCAGCAGCTTACAGCCGGGGATGGTGGAGACCCAGTACTTC. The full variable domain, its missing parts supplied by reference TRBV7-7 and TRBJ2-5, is GAGVSQSPRYKVTKRGQDVTLRCDPISSHATLYWYQQALGQGPEFLTYFNYEAQPDKSGLPSDRFSAERPEGSISTLTIQRTEQRDSAMYRCASSLQPGMVETQYFGPGTRLLVL.